Each of the 28 T cell receptor beta chains below was sequenced from the same sample in a study of blood T cell repertoires in COVID-19. Generated by immunoSEQ multiplex PCR, the TCRdb table keeps only in-frame clones and is missing some. Here the sample spans around 380,000 clones, about 87% being singletons. The specimen was PBMCs or T cells enriched from blood (not recorded which). The origin of the receptors is a man aged 25 to 40 who had recovered from COVID-19.

The chain links TRBV19 to TRBJ2-3, with 9 positions matching TRBD2. This CDR3 has 15 amino acids. Per germline, CDR1 LNHDA and CDR2 SQIVND (reference sequence). The ends lost 7 bases at V and 2 bases at J; junction bases unmatched: 7. The CDR3 protein is CASTSTSGSTDTQYF. The CDR3 region has the DNA TGTGCCAGTACCTCTACTAGCGGGTCCACAGATACGCAGTATTTT.

The chain links TRBV7-9 to TRBJ1-4; no definite D call. Germline V gene sequence: CDR1 SEHNR, CDR2 FQNEAQ (reference sequence). This CDR3 comprises 16 residues. The ends were cut back, 4 bases at V and 4 bases at J, with 16 bases in the middle. The CDR3 loop reads CASSSGGQRVNEKLFF. In nucleotides, the CDR3 is TGTGCCAGCAGCTCGGGTGGTCAGCGCGTTAATGAAAAACTGTTTTTT.

The CDR3 here is CSASRGGNTEAFF. The CDR3 nucleotides read TGCAGTGCGAGTAGAGGGGGGAACACTGAAGCTTTCTTT. This rearrangement joins TRBV20-1 to TRBJ1-1; possible D gene TRBD1, 6 bases. The germline V gene has CDR1 DFQATT and CDR2 SNEGSKA (reference sequence). V was cut by 6 bases and J by 1 base, with 12 bases left in between. This CDR3 contains 13 residues.

V is TRBV9 and J is TRBJ2-5, with TRBD1 identical over 8 bases. The germline gives CDR1 SGDLS, CDR2 YYNGEE. V shed 0 bases and J 6 bases; nucleotides not matched to a gene: 4. The CDR3 spans 14 residues. The CDR3: CASSVGGDRQTQYF. The CDR3 DNA is TGTGCCAGCAGCGTAGGCGGGGACAGGCAGACCCAGTACTTC.

DNA for the CDR3: TGTGCCAGCAGCTCAGGTCCAGGGGAGACGGGGCCCCAGCATTTT. It encodes CASSSGPGETGPQHF. The rearrangement links TRBV7-2 to TRBJ1-5; tentatively, D is TRBD1 (6 bases). Germline assignment: CDR1 SGHTA and CDR2 FQGNSA. CDR3 size: 15 residues. The V and J ends lost 4 bases and 9 bases respectively, with 19 bases between them.

This chain uses TRBV19 with TRBJ2-1; 8 bases map to TRBD1. CDR3 length: 15 residues. The V gene end was trimmed by 4 bases and the J gene end by 2 bases; junction bases not matched to a gene: 4. Germline loops: CDR1 LNHDA, CDR2 SQIVND (reference sequence). This CDR3 is CASSTTGGTYNEQFF. CDR3 in DNA: TGTGCCAGTAGTACCACAGGGGGAACCTACAATGAGCAGTTCTTC.

This chain connects TRBV7-9 to TRBJ1-6; 7 nucleotides match TRBD1. Germline V gives CDR1 SEHNR, CDR2 FQNEAQ (reference sequence). After removal of 6 bases from V and 10 bases from J, the junction contained 9 bases not matched to a gene. This CDR3 region has 14 residues. CDR3 loop: CASRQQGNQSPLHF. CDR3 coding DNA: TGTGCCAGCAGGCAACAGGGGAACCAATCACCCCTCCACTTT.

Notes on this clone: This specimen includes other DNA sequences encoding the same CDR3. The J gene is TRBJ1-1, the V gene TRBV27; D uncertain. CDR1 is MNHEY, CDR2 SMNVEV, per germline (reference sequence). This CDR3 contains 14 residues. Trimming pared 0 bases from V and 1 base from J, leaving 6 bases between. This CDR3 is CASSLSRGNTEAFF. The CDR3 DNA reads as TGTGCCAGCAGTTTATCCAGAGGGAACACTGAAGCTTTCTTT.

This clone was recorded only once. This rearrangement joins TRBV10-3 to TRBJ2-5, with 11 bases fitting TRBD2. Per the germline V gene, CDR1 is ENHRY and CDR2 is SYGVKD. The CDR3 contains 14 residues. Losses at the gene ends were 6 bases for V and 2 bases for J; bases not matched to a gene: 2. CDR3 coding DNA: TGTGCCATCAGCCGACTAGCGGGGCAAGAGACCCAGTACTTC. Its translation is CAISRLAGQETQYF.

This rearrangement joins TRBV6-1 to TRBJ1-1; 9 bases are a match to TRBD1. With V trimmed by 0 bases and J by 6 bases, 5 bases remained unmatched. The CDR3 spans 15 residues. Germline lookup yields CDR1 MNHNS and CDR2 SASEGT. Written as DNA, the CDR3 is TGTGCCAGCAGTGAAGCGGGGGACAGGGTGTCTGAAGCTTTCTTT. It encodes CASSEAGDRVSEAFF.

In its sample, this clone was seen a few times. One end of the junction is discordant with germline, which a read error may explain. The chain couples TRBV29-1 to TRBJ2-1, with 10 bases fitting TRBD2. From germline, CDR1 is SQVTM and CDR2 ANQGSEA. This CDR3 has 10 amino acids. The CDR3 loop reads CSVVSGGIVF. The CDR3 nucleotides read TGCAGCGTTGTTAGCGGGGGGATAGTCTTC.

The V and J genes are TRBV30 and TRBJ1-1; D ambiguous. The CDR3 consists of 14 residues. Germline CDR1 reads GTSNPN; CDR2 reads SVGIG (reference sequence). V was cut by 2 bases and J by 0 bases, with 10 bases left in between. This CDR3 reads CAWSLTSLNTEAFF. The CDR3 DNA reads as TGTGCCTGGAGTCTAACCTCACTGAACACTGAAGCTTTCTTT.

The CDR3 protein is CASSLTDIEQFF. The DNA for the CDR3 is TGTGCCAGCAGCCTTACGGACATTGAGCAGTTCTTC. The chain links TRBV14 to TRBJ2-1; perhaps TRBD1 as D (5 bases). The CDR3 length is 12 residues. The V and J ends lost 4 bases and 9 bases respectively, with 10 bases between them. Per germline, CDR1 SGHDN and CDR2 FVKESK.

This clone was observed a single time. This chain joins TRBV5-6 and TRBJ2-7; no firm D call. The germline CDR1 and CDR2 sequences are SGHDT and YYEEEE. CDR3 length: 11 residues. The V and J ends lost 4 bases and 6 bases respectively, with 8 bases between them. CDR3 sequence reads: CASSRGLEQYF. CDR3 in DNA: TGTGCCAGCAGCCGAGGCCTCGAGCAGTACTTC.

The rearrangement joins TRBV6-5 to TRBJ2-2; D might be TRBD2 (6 bases). Between the trimmed V and J ends, which lost 5 bases and 0 bases, there was a span of 7 bases. Germline lookup yields CDR1 MNHEY and CDR2 SVGAGI. The CDR3 runs 14 residues. This chain's CDR3 is CASSLATNTGELFF. The CDR3 DNA reads as TGTGCCAGCAGTCTAGCGACGAACACCGGGGAGCTGTTTTTT.

The J gene is TRBJ1-1, the V gene TRBV7-2, with a possible D match to TRBD1 (5 bases). The CDR3 sequence is 15 residues long. V dropped 5 bases and J dropped 4 bases, with 17 bases sitting between them. CDR1 and CDR2 (germline): SGHTA, FQGNSA. CDR3 nucleotides: TGTGCCAGCAGCGCCTTCAGGGTTCTAATCACTGAAGCTTTCTTT. It yields the protein CASSAFRVLITEAFF.

The rearrangement uses TRBV5-1 and TRBJ1-6, with 7 bases identical to TRBD1. Looked up from germline, CDR1 is SGHRS and CDR2 is YFSETQ. The CDR3 contains 14 residues. Trimming removed 5 bases from V and 6 bases from J; junction bases left unmatched: 5. In DNA, the CDR3 is TGCGCCAGCAGTCAGGACAGGACTAATTCACCCCTCCACTTT. It yields the protein CASSQDRTNSPLHF.

This clone was detected only once. The chain recombines TRBV5-1 with TRBJ2-1; 8 positions match TRBD1. This CDR3 has 15 residues. V dropped 5 bases and J dropped 2; count of bases not matched to a gene: 6. The V gene's germline CDR1 is SGHRS and CDR2 YFSETQ. CDR3 loop: CASSPGTGPYNEQFF. The CDR3, as DNA: TGCGCCAGCAGTCCCGGGACAGGACCCTACAATGAGCAGTTCTTC.

This clone has more than one count but fewer than ten. This chain uses TRBV12-3 or TRBV12-4 with TRBJ1-6; D uncertain. Trimming pared 7 bases from V and 10 bases from J, leaving 14 bases between. This CDR3 is built from 13 residues. The CDR3 loop reads CASNKQRYSPLHF. The CDR3 DNA sequence: TGTGCCAGCAATAAACAGCGGTACTCACCCCTCCACTTT.

V and J are TRBV15 and TRBJ1-1; D may be TRBD1 (5 bases). CDR1 is LNHNV, CDR2 YYDKDF, per germline (reference sequence). V was cut by 4 bases and J by 4 bases, with 16 bases left in between. This CDR3 comprises 15 residues. The CDR3 reads CATSTIGAGSTEAFF. The CDR3 bases are TGTGCCACCAGCACCATAGGGGCGGGGAGCACTGAAGCTTTCTTT.

The rearrangement links TRBV18 to TRBJ1-1; no definite D call. CDR1 is KGHSH and CDR2 is LQKENI in the germline V gene. The V end was cut by 4 bases, the J end by 0 bases, with 12 bases between. This CDR3 comprises 15 residues. CDR3 sequence: CASSRSSSMNTEAFF. The CDR3 bases are TGTGCCAGCTCACGGTCCAGTTCCATGAACACTGAAGCTTTCTTT. The full variable domain, completed using reference TRBV18 and TRBJ1-1, is NAGVMQNPRHLVRRRGQEARLRCSPMKGHSHVYWYRQLPEEGLKFMVYLQKENIIDESGMPKERFSAEFPKEGPSILRIQQVVRGDSAAYFCASSRSSSMNTEAFFGQGTRLTVV.

This clone was observed a single time. CDR3 in amino acids: CASSNLNTEAFF. The CDR3 nucleotides read TGCGCCAGCTCGAACTTGAACACTGAAGCTTTCTTT. J is TRBJ1-1 and V is TRBV5-1; D is unclear. V lost 7 bases and J lost 0, with 7 bases in between. The CDR3 is 12 amino acids. Germline CDR1 is SGHRS and CDR2 is YFSETQ.

The chain has TRBV25-1 and TRBJ1-2; 8 bases map to TRBD1. V shed 6 bases, J shed 7 bases, and the junction held 10 bases outside the gene matches. CDR1 is MGHDK and CDR2 is SYGVNS in the germline V gene. The CDR3 has 14 residues. The CDR3 loop reads CASSKGAGGGGYTF. In nucleotides, the CDR3 is TGTGCCAGCAGCAAAGGGGCAGGGGGCGGTGGCTACACCTTC.

The count of this clone is one. This chain joins TRBV27 and TRBJ1-1; possible D gene TRBD1, 5 bases. The CDR3 has 13 residues. The V and J ends lost 6 bases and 1 base respectively, with 9 bases between them. From germline, CDR1 is MNHEY and CDR2 SMNVEV (reference sequence). The CDR3 loop reads CASSSGGNTEAFF. The DNA for the CDR3 is TGTGCCAGCAGCTCGGGGGGGAACACTGAAGCTTTCTTT.

This clone was seen ten or more times. The chain uses TRBV18 and TRBJ2-5, with 13 bases identical to TRBD2. The germline CDR1 and CDR2 sequences are KGHSH and LQKENI. CDR3 length: 17 amino acids. The trim removed 4 bases at V and 11 bases at J, leaving 16 bases unmatched. CDR3 region: CASSQGGLAGAREEQYF. The CDR3 region has the DNA TGTGCCAGCTCACAGGGAGGACTAGCGGGGGCCCGGGAGGAACAGTACTTC.

This chain connects TRBV7-6 to TRBJ2-1; tentatively, D is TRBD1 (6 bases). Germline CDR1 reads SGHVS; CDR2 reads FNYEAQ. Trimming took off 5 bases at V and 0 bases at J, with 20 bases between the two ends. This CDR3 contains 18 residues. CDR3 bases: TGTGCCAGCAGCAACAGGGATTCCTACAGCCGCTCCTACAATGAGCAGTTCTTC. This translates into CASSNRDSYSRSYNEQFF.

V and J are TRBV10-1 and TRBJ2-3; unclear D gene. Germline loops: CDR1 WNHNN, CDR2 SYGVQD (reference sequence). The germline V and J ends were trimmed by 5 bases and 5 bases, with 8 bases remaining between them. The CDR3 spans 12 residues. CDR3 nucleotide sequence: TGCGCCAGCAGTCCTAACCTAGATACGCAGTATTTT. This codes for CASSPNLDTQYF.

The chain couples TRBV6-2 or TRBV6-3 to TRBJ2-3; TRBD2 matches at 9 bases. CDR3 length: 19 amino acids. Trimming took 0 bases from V and 0 from J; bases not matched to a gene: 10. The germline V gene has CDR1 MNHEY and CDR2 SVGEGT. For the CDR3, the DNA is TGTGCCAGCAGTTACTCGAGGATAGCGGGGGACCTTAGCACAGATACGCAGTATTTT. It encodes CASSYSRIAGDLSTDTQYF.